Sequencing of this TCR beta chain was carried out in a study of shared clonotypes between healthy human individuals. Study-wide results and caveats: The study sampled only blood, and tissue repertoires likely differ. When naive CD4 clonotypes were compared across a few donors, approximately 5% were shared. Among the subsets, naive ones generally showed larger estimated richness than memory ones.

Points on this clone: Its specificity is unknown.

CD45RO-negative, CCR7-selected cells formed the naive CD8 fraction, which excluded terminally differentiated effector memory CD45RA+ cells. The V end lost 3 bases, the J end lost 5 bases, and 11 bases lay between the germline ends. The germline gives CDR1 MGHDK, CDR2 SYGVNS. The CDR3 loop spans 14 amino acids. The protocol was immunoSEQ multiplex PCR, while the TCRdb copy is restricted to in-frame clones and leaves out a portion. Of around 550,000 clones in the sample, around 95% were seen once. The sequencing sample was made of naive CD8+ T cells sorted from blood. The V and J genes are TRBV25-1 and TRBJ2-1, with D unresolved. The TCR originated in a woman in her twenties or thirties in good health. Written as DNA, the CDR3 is TGTGCCAGCAGTGATCGCTACACCCACAATGAGCAGTTCTTC. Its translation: CASSDRYTHNEQFF.